The rows below give T cell receptor beta chains drawn from one sample of a study of T cells in Graves' hyperthyroidism and ophthalmopathy. One entry per CDR3 protein, called by TCRdb with MiXCR from the multiplex PCR reads. The sample includes over 150,000 distinct CDR3 sequences, about 15% of them seen just once. The sample was blood. These receptors all stem from a woman between 50 and 59 years old with Graves' hyperthyroidism. The CDR3 runs from the conserved cysteine through the conserved F or W. The D gene is left open where the match is weak. Size values are once, few and many counts, or a class for expanded clones, and some rows have none.

j_gene,v_gene,d_gene,abundance,CDR3nt,CDR3aa
TRBJ1-2,TRBV5-1,NA,NA,TGCGCCAGCAGAGGTGACGGCTATGGCTACACCTTC,CASRGDGYGYTF
TRBJ1-1,TRBV13,NA,many,TGTGCCAGCAGCTATCGACAGGAACCCATGAACACTGAAGCTTTCTTT,CASSYRQEPMNTEAFF
TRBJ2-2,TRBV7-3,TRBD2,NA,TGTGCCAGCAGCTTCTGGCTAGCGGGAGGTGGCACCGGGGAGCTGTTTTTT,CASSFWLAGGGTGELFF
TRBJ1-3,TRBV6-1,NA,NA,TGTGCCAGCAGTGAAGAGGCAGGGAGCTCTGGAAACACCATATATTTT,CASSEEAGSSGNTIYF
TRBJ2-7,TRBV30,TRBD2,NA,TGTGCCTGGAGTGTTAAGCGGGGGAGGGAGCAGTACTTC,CAWSVKRGREQYF
TRBJ2-3,TRBV29-1,NA,many,TGCAGCGTTGATCAGCGGACAACTAGCACAGATACGCAGTATTTT,CSVDQRTTSTDTQYF
TRBJ1-2,TRBV7-2,NA,many,TGTGCCAGCAGCACCACGGGTGACTATGGCTACACCTTC,CASSTTGDYGYTF
TRBJ2-7,TRBV4-1,TRBD2,NA,TGCGCCAGCAGCCAAGATTGGGCGGGAGGGTTATACGAGCAGTACTTC,CASSQDWAGGLYEQYF
TRBJ2-1,TRBV20-1,NA,many,TGCAGTGCTAGAAACAATGAGCAGTTCTTC,CSARNNEQFF
TRBJ2-1,TRBV18,NA,NA,TGTGCCAGCTCACTACGCTACGAGCAGTTCTTC,CASSLRYEQFF
TRBJ2-7,TRBV6-5,NA,many,TGTGCCAGCAGTTACCACGTTGAGGACACCTGGGAGCAGTACTTC,CASSYHVEDTWEQYF
TRBJ1-1,TRBV7-8,TRBD1,NA,TGTGCCAGCAGCCTCACCCTAGGGACAGGAGATGAAGCTTTCTTT,CASSLTLGTGDEAFF
TRBJ2-1,TRBV11-3,NA,many,TGTGCCAGCAGCTACTCCGGGACGGTCAACAATGAGCAGTTCTTC,CASSYSGTVNNEQFF
TRBJ1-1,TRBV20-1,NA,few,TGCAGTGCTATACAACCCAACACTGAAGCTTTCTTT,CSAIQPNTEAFF
TRBJ1-3,TRBV3-1,NA,few,TGTGCCAGCAGCTCAATACCTGGAAACACCATATATTTT,CASSSIPGNTIYF
TRBJ1-2,TRBV2,NA,few,TGTGCCAGCAGAGCGGACCCCTCTAACTATGGCTACACCTTC,CASRADPSNYGYTF
TRBJ1-5,TRBV7-8,NA,many,TGTGCCAGCAGCTTAGTCCGGGGGGCTGATCAGCCCCAGCATTTT,CASSLVRGADQPQHF
TRBJ2-2,TRBV12-3/TRBV12-4,TRBD1,few,TGTGCCAGCAGTTCATGGGACAGGGTAACCGGGGAGCTGTTTTTT,CASSSWDRVTGELFF
TRBJ1-4,TRBV6-5,NA,many,TGTGCCAGCAGTTACACTCAAACTCACGAACTGTTTTTT,CASSYTQTHELFF
TRBJ1-2,TRBV20-1,TRBD1,many,TGCAGTGCTAGTGAGGGACAGGGTTATGGCTACACCTTC,CSASEGQGYGYTF
TRBJ2-1,TRBV20-1,NA,many,TGCAGTGCTCAGGTCCCTACGTACAATGAGCAGTTCTTC,CSAQVPTYNEQFF
TRBJ2-3,TRBV6-1,TRBD2,many,TGTGCCAGCAGTGATAGCGGGAGTGGAGATACGCAGTATTTT,CASSDSGSGDTQYF
TRBJ1-4,TRBV6-6,NA,few,TGTGCCAGCAGTTACTCTAACACAGGCACAACTAATGAAAAACTGTTTTTT,CASSYSNTGTTNEKLFF
TRBJ1-1,TRBV4-2,NA,NA,TGTGCCAGCAGCCAAGAAGGGCAGGGCAACACTGAAGCTTTCTTT,CASSQEGQGNTEAFF
TRBJ2-1,TRBV12-3/TRBV12-4,TRBD2,many,TGTGCCAGCAGTCCTAGCGGAAAACCATACAATGAGCAGTTCTTC,CASSPSGKPYNEQFF
TRBJ1-2,TRBV4-1,NA,NA,TGCGCCAGCAGCCAAGAGGGGGCTCAGGGCTTCAACTATGGCTACACCTTC,CASSQEGAQGFNYGYTF
TRBJ2-1,TRBV14,NA,few,TGTGCCAGCAGCCAAGGGGGGCTTAGGTCCTACAATGAGCAGTTCTTC,CASSQGGLRSYNEQFF
TRBJ2-5,TRBV7-8,NA,many,TGTGCCAGCAGCGACGGGGGGCGGCTGGTAGAGACCCAGTACTTC,CASSDGGRLVETQYF
TRBJ1-1,TRBV5-6,NA,few,TGTGCCAGCCGCAACAGAATGGGGAACACTGAAGCTTTCTTT,CASRNRMGNTEAFF
TRBJ1-1,TRBV12-3/TRBV12-4,NA,many,TGTGCCAGCAGTTTCTACCTGAACACTGAAGCTTTCTTT,CASSFYLNTEAFF
TRBJ2-7,TRBV6-1,TRBD1,many,TGTGCCAGCAGTGCCCAGGGGGTACCAACCTACGAGCAGTACTTC,CASSAQGVPTYEQYF
TRBJ2-7,TRBV20-1,NA,many,TGCAGTGCTAGAGATTTTGGGGGGCGAACAAACTCCTACGAGCAGTACTTC,CSARDFGGRTNSYEQYF
TRBJ2-1,TRBV11-3,NA,many,TGTGCCAGCAGCTTAGCGGGAGATTTCTACAATGAGCAGTTCTTC,CASSLAGDFYNEQFF
TRBJ2-7,TRBV11-1,NA,NA,TGTGCCAGCTCGGACAGTACGACCCCGCTTTACGAGCAGTACTTC,CASSDSTTPLYEQYF
TRBJ2-1,TRBV12-3/TRBV12-4,NA,many,TGTGCCAGCAGTTTAGGGGGCACGGATAATGAGCAGTTCTTC,CASSLGGTDNEQFF
TRBJ2-7,TRBV4-1,TRBD1,NA,TGCGCCAGCAGTCCACATGACAGGGGCGAGCAGTACTTC,CASSPHDRGEQYF
TRBJ2-5,TRBV29-1,TRBD2,NA,TGCAGCGTTGAGGAGACCGGGACTAGGGGAGAGACCCAGTACTTC,CSVEETGTRGETQYF
TRBJ2-3,TRBV24-1,TRBD1,few,TGTGCCACCAGTGATCCGGCACCGGGACAGGGCACAGATACGCAGTATTTT,CATSDPAPGQGTDTQYF